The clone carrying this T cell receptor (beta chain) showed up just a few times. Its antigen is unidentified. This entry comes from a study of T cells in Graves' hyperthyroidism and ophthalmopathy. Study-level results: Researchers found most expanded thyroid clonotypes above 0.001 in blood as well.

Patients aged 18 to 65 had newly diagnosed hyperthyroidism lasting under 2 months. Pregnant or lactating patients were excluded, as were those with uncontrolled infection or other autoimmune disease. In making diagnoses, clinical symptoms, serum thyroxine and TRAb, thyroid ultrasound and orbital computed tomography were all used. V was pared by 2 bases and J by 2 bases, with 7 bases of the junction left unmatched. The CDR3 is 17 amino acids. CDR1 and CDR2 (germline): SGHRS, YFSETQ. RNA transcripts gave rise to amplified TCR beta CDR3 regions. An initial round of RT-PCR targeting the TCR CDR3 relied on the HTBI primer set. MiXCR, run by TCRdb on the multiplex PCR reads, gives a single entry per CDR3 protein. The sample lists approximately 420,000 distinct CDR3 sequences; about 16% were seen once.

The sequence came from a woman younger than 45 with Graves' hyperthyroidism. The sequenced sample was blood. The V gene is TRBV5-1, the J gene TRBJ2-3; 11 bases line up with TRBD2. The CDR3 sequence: CASSLKRLAGFTDTQYF. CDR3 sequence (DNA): TGCGCCAGCAGCTTAAAAAGACTAGCGGGGTTCACAGATACGCAGTATTTT.